The rows below give T cell receptor beta chains drawn from one sample of a study of CD8 T cells in Susac syndrome. TCRdb processed the immunoSEQ multiplex PCR reads anew with MiXCR; each CDR3 protein has one entry. This table holds a few hundred thousand distinct CDR3 sequences, over 90% found once. Sequencing was carried out using CD4+ T cells from PBMCs. Every receptor here comes from a human donor with multiple sclerosis. Each CDR3 is given with its conserved first and last residue. The order of the fields is D gene, J gene, V gene, clone size, CDR3 protein, CDR3 DNA. D genes are given only for firm matches. Size is stated for part of the rows, as once, few or many counts, or as a class when the clone is expanded.

TRBD2	TRBJ2-7	TRBV4-1	NA	CASSRIAGLDYEQYF	TGCGCCAGCAGCCGTATAGCGGGACTGGACTACGAGCAGTACTTC
TRBD1	TRBJ2-3	TRBV29-1	once	CSVEGQDTDTQYF	TGCAGCGTTGAGGGACAGGACACAGATACGCAGTATTTT
NA	TRBJ1-1	TRBV12-3/TRBV12-4	NA	CASSFNRVGAFF	TGTGCCAGCAGTTTCAACAGGGTGGGGGCTTTCTTT
NA	TRBJ2-5	TRBV9	NA	CASSVAAAVQETQYF	TGTGCCAGCAGCGTAGCTGCGGCAGTGCAAGAGACCCAGTACTTC
TRBD1	TRBJ1-2	TRBV6-4	NA	CASSLGQGIGGYTF	TGTGCCAGCAGCCTGGGACAGGGGATCGGTGGCTACACCTTC
NA	TRBJ2-1	TRBV5-6	NA	CASSAATGYNEQFF	TGTGCCAGCAGCGCAGCGACAGGATACAATGAGCAGTTCTTC
TRBD2	TRBJ2-7	TRBV10-3	NA	CAISDRGGGRSYEQYF	TGTGCCATCAGTGATCGGGGCGGGGGGCGCTCCTACGAGCAGTACTTC
NA	TRBJ2-7	TRBV10-3	NA	CAITRMDEQYF	TGTGCCATCACCAGAATGGACGAGCAGTACTTC
NA	TRBJ1-2	TRBV12-5	NA	CASGLDLPEGHTF	TGTGCTAGTGGTTTGGACCTCCCAGAGGGCCACACCTTC
NA	TRBJ2-7	TRBV30	NA	CAWSATYEQYF	TGTGCCTGGAGTGCGACCTACGAGCAGTACTTC
NA	TRBJ2-1	TRBV7-9	NA	CASSTRTGGPGEQFF	TGTGCCAGCAGCACCCGGACTGGAGGGCCGGGTGAGCAGTTCTTC
NA	TRBJ2-5	TRBV10-3	NA	CAISDEIRTQYF	TGTGCCATCAGTGACGAGATCCGGACCCAGTACTTC
NA	TRBJ1-1	TRBV29-1	NA	CSVVTTEAFF	TGCAGCGTTGTAACTACTGAAGCTTTCTTT
TRBD1	TRBJ1-2	TRBV15	NA	CATSRDREGADYGYTF	TGTGCCACCAGCAGAGATAGGGAGGGGGCAGACTATGGCTACACCTTC
NA	TRBJ1-2	TRBV20-1	NA	CSAALPALGGYTF	TGCAGTGCTGCCTTACCAGCCCTTGGTGGCTACACCTTC
NA	TRBJ1-5	TRBV20-1	NA	CSAREGTVNQPQHF	TGCAGTGCTAGAGAGGGGACTGTTAATCAGCCCCAGCATTTT
NA	TRBJ2-2	TRBV5-4	NA	CASSLATGELFF	TGTGCCAGCAGCTTGGCCACCGGGGAGCTGTTTTTT
NA	TRBJ1-5	TRBV2	NA	CASGETGTPTHF	TGTGCCAGCGGGGAAACAGGGACCCCTACGCATTTT
TRBD1	TRBJ2-7	TRBV7-9	NA	CASSWTNSGQNYEQYF	TGTGCCAGCAGCTGGACCAACTCGGGACAGAACTACGAGCAGTACTTC
NA	TRBJ2-1	TRBV4-1	few	CASSGTLDEQFF	TGCGCCAGCAGCGGTACTCTCGATGAGCAGTTCTTC
NA	TRBJ1-1	TRBV12-3/TRBV12-4	NA	CASSFGHPNTEAFF	TGTGCCAGCAGTTTCGGACACCCGAACACTGAAGCTTTCTTT
TRBD1	TRBJ1-1	TRBV29-1	NA	CSGRPGGTEAFF	TGCAGCGGGCGCCCAGGGGGAACTGAAGCTTTCTTT
NA	TRBJ2-1	TRBV29-1	NA	CSVTLRGVDNEQFF	TGCAGCGTTACTTTGCGGGGAGTCGACAATGAGCAGTTCTTC
NA	TRBJ1-2	TRBV20-1	NA	CSASEAGSGYTF	TGCAGTGCTAGTGAGGCAGGGTCTGGCTACACCTTC
TRBD2	TRBJ2-3	TRBV6-5	NA	CASSRSGGAPQYF	TGTGCCAGCAGTCGTAGCGGGGGGGCTCCACAGTATTTT
TRBD2	TRBJ2-1	TRBV29-1	NA	CSGGLAGDNEQFF	TGCAGCGGCGGACTAGCGGGGGACAATGAGCAGTTCTTC
TRBD1	TRBJ1-5	TRBV20-1	NA	CSARDQDRGGQPQHF	TGCAGTGCTAGAGATCAGGACAGGGGGGGTCAGCCCCAGCATTTT
NA	TRBJ1-6	TRBV14	NA	CASSKSLGARRSPLHF	TGTGCCAGCAGCAAATCGCTCGGGGCGCGAAGATCACCCCTCCACTTT
NA	TRBJ2-3	TRBV15	NA	CATSRDGRTESTDTQYF	TGTGCCACCAGCAGAGATGGTAGGACGGAAAGCACAGATACGCAGTATTTT
NA	TRBJ1-6	TRBV20-1	NA	CSARGSSYNSPLHF	TGCAGTGCTAGAGGCAGCTCCTATAATTCACCCCTCCACTTT
NA	TRBJ1-1	TRBV20-1	NA	CSVTGTVEAFF	TGCAGTGTCACAGGGACGGTTGAAGCTTTCTTT
NA	TRBJ2-5	TRBV7-2	NA	CASSLDPRETQYF	TGTGCCAGCAGCTTAGACCCCCGGGAGACCCAGTACTTC
NA	TRBJ2-7	TRBV6-1	NA	CASSGGQYYEQYF	TGTGCCAGCAGTGGGGGACAATACTACGAGCAGTACTTC
NA	TRBJ1-6	TRBV27	NA	CASSSHGDDSPLHF	TGTGCCAGCAGTTCCCACGGGGACGATTCACCCCTCCACTTT
NA	TRBJ2-4	TRBV4-1	NA	CASSLKQGGRNIQYF	TGCGCCAGCAGCCTAAAGCAAGGAGGGCGGAACATTCAGTACTTC
NA	TRBJ2-5	TRBV23-1	NA	CARDRWEGETQYF	TGCGCCAGAGACAGGTGGGAGGGAGAGACCCAGTACTTC
NA	TRBJ2-7	TRBV2	NA	CASSKQKDSYEQYF	TGTGCCAGCAGTAAACAGAAAGACAGCTACGAGCAGTACTTC
TRBD2	TRBJ2-1	TRBV9	NA	CASSVVLGGANEQFF	TGTGCCAGCAGCGTAGTTCTCGGGGGGGCTAATGAGCAGTTCTTC
NA	TRBJ1-5	TRBV15	NA	CATSRDRGNSNQPQHF	TGTGCCACCAGCAGAGATCGAGGCAATAGCAATCAGCCCCAGCATTTT
NA	TRBJ1-1	TRBV6-6	once	CASSGRLNTEAFF	TGTGCCAGCTCAGGCAGGCTGAACACTGAAGCTTTCTTT
NA	TRBJ2-2	TRBV30	NA	CALSGQSTGELFF	TGTGCCTTGAGTGGACAGAGCACCGGGGAGCTGTTTTTT
TRBD2	TRBJ2-3	TRBV29-1	NA	CSVEDFAAREGLPTPDTQYF	TGCAGCGTTGAAGATTTCGCTGCGCGGGAGGGCCTCCCCACCCCAGATACGCAGTATTTT
NA	TRBJ2-1	TRBV3-1	NA	CATAKMSEQFF	TGTGCCACCGCCAAAATGAGTGAGCAGTTCTTC
TRBD1	TRBJ2-7	TRBV29-1	NA	CSAGRPGQVSYEQYF	TGCAGCGCAGGAAGACCGGGACAGGTATCCTACGAGCAGTACTTC
NA	TRBJ1-2	TRBV6-5	NA	CASSNLYGYTF	TGTGCCAGCTCTAACCTCTATGGCTACACCTTC
NA	TRBJ2-5	TRBV20-1	NA	CSARLQGGQETQYF	TGCAGTGCTAGGTTACAGGGAGGGCAAGAGACCCAGTACTTC
NA	TRBJ2-7	TRBV30	NA	CAWSVLFHEQYF	TGTGCCTGGAGTGTACTCTTCCACGAGCAGTACTTC
NA	TRBJ1-1	TRBV3-1	NA	CASSQDAGVQTEAFF	TGTGCCAGCAGCCAAGATGCGGGGGTTCAGACTGAAGCTTTCTTT
NA	TRBJ2-3	TRBV7-8	NA	CASSFSGSDTQYF	TGTGCCAGCAGCTTCTCGGGGTCGGATACGCAGTATTTT
NA	TRBJ1-1	TRBV14	NA	CASSQEVSSNEAFF	TGTGCCAGCAGCCAAGAAGTAAGTTCAAACGAAGCTTTCTTT
TRBD2	TRBJ2-3	TRBV7-2	NA	CASSARKGLARTDTQYF	TGTGCCAGCAGCGCAAGAAAGGGACTAGCAAGGACAGATACGCAGTATTTT
TRBD2	TRBJ2-5	TRBV19	NA	CASRGRGEETQYF	TGTGCCAGTAGGGGTCGGGGGGAAGAGACCCAGTACTTC
NA	TRBJ1-2	TRBV20-1	NA	CSARGRDINYGYTF	TGCAGTGCTAGAGGCCGGGATATTAACTATGGCTACACCTTC
NA	TRBJ1-3	TRBV29-1	NA	CSGTSGNTIYF	TGCAGCGGGACCTCTGGAAACACCATATATTTT
TRBD2	TRBJ2-3	TRBV9	NA	CASSLGGRGGVDTQYF	TGTGCCAGCAGCCTAGGCGGTCGGGGGGGAGTAGATACGCAGTATTTT